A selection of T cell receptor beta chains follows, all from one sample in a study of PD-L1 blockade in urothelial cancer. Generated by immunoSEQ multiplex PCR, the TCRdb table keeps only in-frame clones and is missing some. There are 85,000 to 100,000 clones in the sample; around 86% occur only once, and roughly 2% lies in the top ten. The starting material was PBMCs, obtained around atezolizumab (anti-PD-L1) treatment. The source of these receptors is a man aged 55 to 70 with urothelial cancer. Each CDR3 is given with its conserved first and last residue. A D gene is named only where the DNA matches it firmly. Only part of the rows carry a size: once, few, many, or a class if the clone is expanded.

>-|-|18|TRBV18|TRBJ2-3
TGTGCCAGCTCACCACCGAGGAGCGCCATAGCCCTCACAGATACGCAGTATTTT
CASSPPRSAIALTDTQYF
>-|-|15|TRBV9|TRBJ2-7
TGTGCCAGCAGCTCCCGACAGGGAGGACCCTACGAGCAGTACTTC
CASSSRQGGPYEQYF
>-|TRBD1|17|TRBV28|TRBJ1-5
TGTGCCAGCAGTTCACAGGGGGCCCGTTATAGCAATCAGCCCCAGCATTTT
CASSSQGARYSNQPQHF
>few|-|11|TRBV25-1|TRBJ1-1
TGTGCCACAGAAAAAAACACTGAAGCTTTCTTT
CATEKNTEAFF
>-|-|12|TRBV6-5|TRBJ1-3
TGTGCCAGCGGGGAGTTCGGAAACACCATATATTTT
CASGEFGNTIYF
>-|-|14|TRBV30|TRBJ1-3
TGTGCCTGGGGCCAGGTCAGCTCTGGAAACACCATATATTTT
CAWGQVSSGNTIYF
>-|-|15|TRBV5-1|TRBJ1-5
TGCGCCAGCAGCACCGGCCCGGAGGGCAATCAGCCCCAGCATTTT
CASSTGPEGNQPQHF
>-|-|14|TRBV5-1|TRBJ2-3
TGCGCCAGCAGCACCCTTGCGACATTAGATACGCAGTATTTT
CASSTLATLDTQYF
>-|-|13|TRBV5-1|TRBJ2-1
TGCGCCAGCGCCTCACAGCTCTACAATGAGCAGTTCTTC
CASASQLYNEQFF
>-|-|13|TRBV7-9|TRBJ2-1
TGTGCCAGCAGCCCGCAGACGAGCAGGGGCCAGTTCTTC
CASSPQTSRGQFF
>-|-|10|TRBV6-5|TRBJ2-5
TGTGCCAGCAGTCGAGAGACCCAGTACTTC
CASSRETQYF
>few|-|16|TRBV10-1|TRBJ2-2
TGCGCCAGCAGCTCAGATCGGGTCTGGAACACCGGGGAGCTGTTTTTT
CASSSDRVWNTGELFF
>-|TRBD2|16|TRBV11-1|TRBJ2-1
TGTGCCAGCAGCTTAGTCCGGGAGGGGTGGTACAATGAGCAGTTCTTC
CASSLVREGWYNEQFF
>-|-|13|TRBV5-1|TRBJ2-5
TGCGCCAGCAGCATAACACACCAAGAGACCCAGTACTTC
CASSITHQETQYF
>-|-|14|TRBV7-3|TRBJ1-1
TGTGCCAGCAGCTTAGAGGGCTCGGTGACTGAAGCTTTCTTT
CASSLEGSVTEAFF
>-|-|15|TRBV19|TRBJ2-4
TGTGCCAGTAGACCGGTAGACAGAGCCAAAAACATTCAGTACTTC
CASRPVDRAKNIQYF
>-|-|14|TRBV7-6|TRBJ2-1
TGTGCCAGCAGCTTGACGGGAACTTACAATGAGCAGTTCTTC
CASSLTGTYNEQFF
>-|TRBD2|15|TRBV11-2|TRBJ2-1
TGTGCCAGCAGCTCGGGACTAGCGGGATACAATGAGCAGTTCTTC
CASSSGLAGYNEQFF
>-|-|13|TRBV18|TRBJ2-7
TGTGCCAGCTCGTTAGGGACATCCTACGAGCAGTACTTC
CASSLGTSYEQYF
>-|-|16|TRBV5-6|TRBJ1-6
TGTGCCAGCAGCCCTGACAGGAGCTCCTATAATTCACCCCTCCACTTT
CASSPDRSSYNSPLHF
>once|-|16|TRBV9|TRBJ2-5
TGTGCCAGCAGCGTAGGAGCCCAGGGGCCACAAGAGACCCAGTACTTC
CASSVGAQGPQETQYF
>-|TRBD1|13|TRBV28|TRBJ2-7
TGTGCCAGCACCGGACAGGGAGACTACGAGCAGTACTTC
CASTGQGDYEQYF
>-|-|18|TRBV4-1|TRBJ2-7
TGCGCCAGCAGGCCAAGTATGCTTTCCGCGGAGTGGGTGGTGGGGCAGTACTTC
CASRPSMLSAEWVVGQYF
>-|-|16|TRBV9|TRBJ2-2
TGTGCCAGCAGCGTAGGAGCGCTACCGAACACCGGGGAGCTGTTTTTT
CASSVGALPNTGELFF
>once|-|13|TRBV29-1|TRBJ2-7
TGCAGCGTTGGTCGGGGAATGAGGCACGAGCAGTACTTC
CSVGRGMRHEQYF
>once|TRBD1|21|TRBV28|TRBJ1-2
TGTGCCAGCAGTAGACAAGTCAGGGGGCGCTTAGGGTCGCGAGCTAACTATGGCTACACCTTC
CASSRQVRGRLGSRANYGYTF
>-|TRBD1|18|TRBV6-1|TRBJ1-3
TGTGCCAGCAGTGAAGGAAGAATATGGACAGGGGCTGGAAACACCATATATTTT
CASSEGRIWTGAGNTIYF
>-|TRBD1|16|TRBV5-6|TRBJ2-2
TGTGCCAGCAGCTTGGGGGACAGGGGTCACACCGGGGAGCTGTTTTTT
CASSLGDRGHTGELFF
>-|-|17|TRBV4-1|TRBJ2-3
TGCGCCAGCAGCCAAGATAGGACTGCTATCGGCACAGATACGCAGTATTTT
CASSQDRTAIGTDTQYF
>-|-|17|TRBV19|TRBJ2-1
TGTGCCAGTACTTATCGGGGAAGAGGGAGCTCCTACAATGAGCAGTTCTTC
CASTYRGRGSSYNEQFF
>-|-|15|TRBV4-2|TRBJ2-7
TGTGCCAGCAGCCAAGACCCCCAGGGGCGTCTCGAGCAGTACTTC
CASSQDPQGRLEQYF
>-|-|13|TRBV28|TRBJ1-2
TGTGCCAGCAAATGGGGCCCCAACTATGGCTACACCTTC
CASKWGPNYGYTF
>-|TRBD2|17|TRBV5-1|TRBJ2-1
TGCGCCAGCAGCCCCTTAGGGACTAGCGGGGGTTACAATGAGCAGTTCTTC
CASSPLGTSGGYNEQFF
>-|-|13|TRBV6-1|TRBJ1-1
TGTGCCAGCATCAGGGTCATGAACACTGAAGCTTTCTTT
CASIRVMNTEAFF
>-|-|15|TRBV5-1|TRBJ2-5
TGCGCCAGCAGCTTGGTGCTGACACGCCAAGAGACCCAGTACTTC
CASSLVLTRQETQYF
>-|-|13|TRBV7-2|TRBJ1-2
TGTGCCAGCAGCGACCGAGGGTCTGGCGTCCCACCCTTC
CASSDRGSGVPPF
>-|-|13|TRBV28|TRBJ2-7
TGTGCCAGCAGTACAGGGTGGAACTACGAGCAGTACTTC
CASSTGWNYEQYF
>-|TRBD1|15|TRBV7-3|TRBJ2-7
TGTGCCAGCAGCTTAACCGGGACAGGGTACTACGAGCAGTACTTC
CASSLTGTGYYEQYF
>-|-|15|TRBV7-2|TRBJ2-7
TGTGCCAGCAGCTTAAGAGGGGGGGCGACCTACGAGCAGTACTTC
CASSLRGGATYEQYF
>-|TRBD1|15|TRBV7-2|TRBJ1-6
TGTGCCAGCAGCTTTAGGACAGGGATAAATTCACCCCTCCACTTT
CASSFRTGINSPLHF
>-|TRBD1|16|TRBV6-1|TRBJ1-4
TGTGCCAGCAGTGATCCCCCGGGACAGCTTAATGAAAAACTGTTTTTT
CASSDPPGQLNEKLFF
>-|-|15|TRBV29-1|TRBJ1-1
TGCAGCGTTGGGTGGCTGGCAGGGAAGAACACTGAAGCTTTCTTT
CSVGWLAGKNTEAFF
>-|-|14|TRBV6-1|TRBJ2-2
TGTGCCAGCATACGGCGGTCGAACACCGGGGAGCTGTTTTTT
CASIRRSNTGELFF
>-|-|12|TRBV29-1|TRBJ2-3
TGCAGCGTCACGGCCGTCGGGGATACGCAGTATTTT
CSVTAVGDTQYF
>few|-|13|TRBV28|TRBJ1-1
TGTGCCAGCAGTCCGCCCGACAGCGTTGAAGCTTTCTTT
CASSPPDSVEAFF
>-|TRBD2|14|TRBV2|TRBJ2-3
TGTGCCAGCATGGGGGGGGTGAGCACAGATACGCAGTATTTT
CASMGGVSTDTQYF
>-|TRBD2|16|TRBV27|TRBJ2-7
TGTGCCAGCAGTTTATTTAGCGGGGGGGTGTCATCCGAGCAGTACTTC
CASSLFSGGVSSEQYF
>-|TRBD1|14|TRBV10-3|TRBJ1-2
TGTGCCATCAAAGGTGTGGGACAGGGAATAGGCTACACCTTC
CAIKGVGQGIGYTF